These 28 T cell receptor beta chains came from one sample sequenced in a study of shared clonotypes between healthy human individuals. Assay: immunoSEQ multiplex PCR; the TCRdb copy retains only in-frame clones and omits some. The sample carries about 1.1 million clones, about 80% recorded once. The sequenced sample was memory CD4+ T cells from PBMCs. Regarding subset: CD45RA-negative fraction. The receptor source for this set is a man aged 18 to 29 in good health. Some clones in this sample may be carry-over from other donors' samples.

This chain uses TRBV7-3 with TRBJ2-5; a weak D match, TRBD2 (6 bases). Trimming took 5 bases from V and 7 from J, leaving 14 bases between them. CDR1 SGHTA and CDR2 FQGTGA come from the germline V gene. The CDR3 sequence is 13 residues long. DNA for the CDR3: TGTGCCAGCAGCAGGGACTCGGTGGGGACCCAGTACTTC. As protein: CASSRDSVGTQYF.

The chain recombines TRBV20-1 with TRBJ1-2, with 8 positions matching TRBD1. Germline assignment: CDR1 DFQATT and CDR2 SNEGSKA (reference sequence). With V trimmed by 5 bases and J by 12 bases, 8 bases remained unmatched. The CDR3 is made up of 11 amino acids. The CDR3 protein is CSAGGTGSHTF. DNA of the CDR3: TGCAGTGCTGGTGGGACAGGCTCCCACACCTTC.

The count of this clone is one. The CDR3 bases are TGTGTCAGAAGCTGCGGGGGTGAAGAGCAGTTCTTC. Protein product: CVRSCGGEEQFF. J is TRBJ2-1 and V is TRBV7-5; the D call of TRBD2 is as the table states it, not checked on the DNA. TRBV7-5 is a pseudogene segment. This CDR3 has 12 amino acids.

The chain couples TRBV5-1 to TRBJ2-3; D gene uncertain. Per the germline V gene, CDR1 is SGHRS and CDR2 is YFSETQ. CDR3 length: 14 amino acids. The V end was cut by 3 bases, the J end by 2 bases, with 10 bases between. This CDR3 reads CASSYMGYTDTQYF. DNA for the CDR3: TGCGCCAGCAGCTATATGGGGTACACAGATACGCAGTATTTT. Drawing the rest from reference TRBV5-1 and TRBJ2-3, the complete variable domain is KAGVTQTPRYLIKTRGQQVTLSCSPISGHRSVSWYQQTPGQGLQFLFEYFSETQRNKGNFPGRFSGRQFSNSRSEMNVSTLELGDSALYLCASSYMGYTDTQYFGPGTRLTVL.

This clone was seen a handful of times. The V call is TRBV5-1, the J call TRBJ1-2; D uncertain. Trimming removed 0 bases from V and 7 bases from J, with 10 bases in between. This CDR3 spans 13 amino acids. Germline loops: CDR1 SGHRS, CDR2 YFSETQ. CDR3 sequence reads: CASSLAIVGGYTF. The CDR3 DNA reads TGCGCCAGCAGCTTGGCAATAGTTGGTGGCTACACCTTC.

Notes on this clone: This may be a read error: a much more frequent sequence differs by one nucleotide. The chain employs TRBV28 and TRBJ2-5, with TRBD2 matching 7 bases. The J call may be mistaken, given a closer DNA end match to TRBJ2-7. CDR3 size: 17 residues. Germline V CDR1 and CDR2: MDHEN, SYDVKM. DNA for the CDR3: TGTGCCAGCAGTTTAATTCTAGGCGGGAGAGCCTCCTACGAGCAGTACTTC. It specifies CASSLILGGRASYEQYF.

This chain joins TRBV2 and TRBJ2-1; maybe TRBD2 (5 bases). V was trimmed by 2 bases and J by 6 bases, leaving 11 bases between them. Germline CDR1 is SNHLY and CDR2 is FYNNEI. This CDR3 comprises 14 residues. In DNA, the CDR3 is TGTGCCAGCAGTGAAAGGGTGGGAGTCAATGAGCAGTTCTTC. Protein product: CASSERVGVNEQFF.

The chain has TRBV28 and TRBJ2-7, with D possibly being TRBD2 (7 bases). V lost 10 bases and J lost 6, with 19 bases in between. The CDR3 is 13 residues long. In germline, CDR1 is MDHEN, CDR2 SYDVKM. The CDR3 reads CAISRGGLVEQYF. The CDR3 DNA follows: TGTGCCATTTCAAGGGGGGGCTTAGTCGAGCAGTACTTC.

This clone was observed a few times. This chain connects TRBV28 to TRBJ1-5; the match to TRBD1 covers 8 bases. Trimming took 6 bases from V and 9 from J; bases not matched to a gene: 13. This CDR3 region has 15 residues. Germline CDR1 MDHEN, CDR2 SYDVKM. The CDR3 DNA is TGTGCCAGCAGATCCGGGACAGGTTTAATTGGGCCCCAGCATTTT. Translation gives CASRSGTGLIGPQHF.

The genes are TRBV19 and TRBJ1-1; D is unclear. V was pared by 5 bases and J by 5 bases, with 21 bases between. The CDR3 length is 16 residues. Germline V CDR1 and CDR2: LNHDA, SQIVND (reference sequence). The DNA for the CDR3 is TGTGCCAGTAGTCCGGGTTTTGTTAGGGTTCGGACTGAAGCTTTCTTT. Protein: CASSPGFVRVRTEAFF.

The chain joins TRBV11-2 to TRBJ2-1, with TRBD2 matching over 11 bases. The CDR3 totals 18 residues. From germline, CDR1 is SGHAT and CDR2 FQNNGV. Trimming removed 0 bases from V and 3 bases from J; junction bases left unmatched: 7. The CDR3 region is CASSLDRLAGGFYNEQFF. CDR3 in DNA: TGTGCCAGCAGCTTAGATCGGTTAGCGGGAGGGTTCTACAATGAGCAGTTCTTC.

The CDR3 here is CAWTRGLGDSPLHF. The CDR3 DNA sequence: TGTGCCTGGACCCGAGGACTGGGTGATTCACCCCTCCACTTT. This chain joins TRBV30 and TRBJ1-6; D is unclear. Germline loops: CDR1 GTSNPN, CDR2 SVGIG (reference sequence). This CDR3 is built from 14 residues. With 4 bases removed from V and 8 bases from J, the gap between germline ends came to 15 bases.

The V and J genes are TRBV7-2 and TRBJ1-4; TRBD1 matches at 9 bases. The V segment lost 5 bases and the J segment 5 bases; nucleotides outside the gene matches: 6. The CDR3 is 15 amino acids. The germline gives CDR1 SGHTA, CDR2 FQGNSA. The CDR3 DNA reads TGTGCCAGCAGCCCAAGGGACAGGGCAAATGAAAAACTGTTTTTT. Translation: CASSPRDRANEKLFF.

CDR3 DNA sequence: TGTGCCAGCAGCCAAGAGACGGCAGGGGGTAATTCACCCCTCCACTTT. Its protein product is CASSQETAGGNSPLHF. The chain joins TRBV4-2 to TRBJ1-6; 7 positions match TRBD1. V lost 0 bases to trimming and J lost 6 bases; unmatched junction nucleotides: 5. This CDR3 comprises 16 residues. Germline CDR1 reads LGHNA; CDR2 reads YNFKEQ.

This clone was picked up a small number of times. The same CDR3 is also encoded by other DNA sequences in this sample. The chain's CDR3 is CASSIGGIREKLFF. The DNA for the CDR3 is TGTGCCAGTAGTATCGGGGGGATCCGTGAAAAACTGTTTTTT. The genes are TRBV19 and TRBJ1-4, with D maybe TRBD1 (5 bases). Germline CDR1 is LNHDA and CDR2 is SQIVND (reference sequence). This CDR3 comprises 14 residues. V was clipped by 3 bases and J by 7 bases, with 12 bases between them.

V usage is TRBV5-1 and J usage is TRBJ2-1, with 7 bases lining up with TRBD2. The CDR3 has 15 residues. Germline V gene sequence: CDR1 SGHRS, CDR2 YFSETQ. The V gene end was trimmed by 0 bases and the J gene end by 5 bases; junction bases not matched to a gene: 5. In nucleotides, the CDR3 is TGCGCCAGCAGCTTGGGTAGTCTAGCGGACAATGAGCAGTTCTTC. Its protein product is CASSLGSLADNEQFF.

The sample holds one count of this clone. This chain connects TRBV18 to TRBJ2-7; no clear D. Between the trimmed V and J ends, which lost 8 bases and 0 bases, there was a span of 14 bases. This CDR3 is 14 amino acids long. The germline V gene has CDR1 KGHSH and CDR2 LQKENI. CDR3 bases: TGTGCCAGCGCCGTTTCGGCGCCCTCCTACGAGCAGTACTTC. Its translation is CASAVSAPSYEQYF.

This chain connects TRBV28 to TRBJ1-2; TRBD1 is a possible D gene (5 bases). The CDR3 covers 16 residues. Germline values: CDR1 MDHEN, CDR2 SYDVKM. V lost 4 bases and J lost 4, with 19 bases in between. The CDR3 protein is CASSSGGSIQAYGYTF. CDR3 bases: TGTGCCAGCAGTTCCGGGGGGTCCATCCAGGCCTATGGCTACACCTTC.

The chain carries TRBV13 and TRBJ2-5; a possible D gene is TRBD2 (5 bases). Germline V gene sequence: CDR1 PRHDT, CDR2 FYEKMQ (reference sequence). With 3 bases removed from V and 3 bases from J, the gap between germline ends came to 11 bases. There are 14 residues in the CDR3. The CDR3 DNA sequence: TGTGCCAGCAGCTTCGGACTTGTCGAAGAGACCCAGTACTTC. It specifies CASSFGLVEETQYF.

The J gene is TRBJ2-3, the V gene TRBV6-1; D unresolved. Germline V gives CDR1 MNHNS, CDR2 SASEGT. This CDR3 is built from 12 residues. Deletions cut 6 bases from V and 6 bases from J, with 10 bases between. This chain's CDR3 is CASSENRDTQYF. The CDR3 DNA is TGTGCCAGCAGCGAGAATAGGGATACGCAGTATTTT.

J is TRBJ2-7 and V is TRBV18; TRBD2 is a possible D gene (6 bases). Germline V CDR1 and CDR2: KGHSH, LQKENI. CDR3 size: 14 residues. The V gene lost 2 bases and the J gene lost 2 bases, with 10 bases spanning the gap. The CDR3 spells CASSPYASAYEQYF. The DNA of the CDR3 is TGTGCCAGCTCACCATACGCTAGCGCCTACGAGCAGTACTTC.

There are a few counts of this clone. This sequence joins TRBV11-2 and TRBJ2-2; TRBD2 agrees at 7 bases. Looked up from germline, CDR1 is SGHAT and CDR2 is FQNNGV. The CDR3 contains 17 residues. V lost 5 bases to trimming and J lost 3 bases; unmatched junction nucleotides: 12. CDR3 region: CASSRKGRAVDTGELFF. CDR3 nucleotide sequence: TGTGCCAGCAGCCGAAAGGGGAGGGCCGTCGACACCGGGGAGCTGTTTTTT.

This rearrangement joins TRBV27 to TRBJ2-2, with unresolved D. V lost 4 bases, J lost 3 bases, and 6 bases lay in between. The CDR3 has 13 amino acids. CDR1 is MNHEY and CDR2 is SMNVEV in the germline V gene (reference sequence). The CDR3 here is CASSSWDTGELFF. CDR3 DNA sequence: TGTGCCAGCAGTTCCTGGGACACCGGGGAGCTGTTTTTT.

This sequence joins TRBV5-4 and TRBJ1-5, with D unclear. The CDR3 consists of 14 residues. V lost 0 bases and J lost 1, with 5 bases in between. From germline, CDR1 is SGHNT and CDR2 YYREEE (reference sequence). Here the CDR3 DNA reads TGTGCCAGCAGCTTGGGGTGGAGCAATCAGCCCCAGCATTTT. Protein sequence: CASSLGWSNQPQHF.

This clone was seen only a few times. At one boundary the junction diverges from the germline segment, which might be a read error. V gene TRBV18 combines with J gene TRBJ1-4; D is undetermined. The CDR3 sequence is 14 residues long. CDR1 is KGHSH, CDR2 LQKENI, per germline. CDR3: CASSPQRTNEKLFF. CDR3 DNA: TGTGCCAGCTCCCCACAGAGGACTAATGAAAAACTGTTTTTT.

V is TRBV6-6 and J is TRBJ2-2; 8 positions agree with TRBD1. The CDR3 is made up of 14 amino acids. V shed 6 bases, J shed 2 bases, and the junction held 2 bases outside the gene matches. Germline values: CDR1 MNHNY, CDR2 SVGAGI (reference sequence). CDR3 sequence (DNA): TGTGCCAGCAGCGGACAGGGTAACACCGGGGAGCTGTTTTTT. Protein sequence: CASSGQGNTGELFF.

The chain employs TRBV4-1 and TRBJ2-3, with 12 bases lining up with TRBD2. Germline values: CDR1 MGHRA, CDR2 YSYEKL. This CDR3 has 16 residues. J lost 5 bases, V lost 5 bases, and 8 bases had no gene match. The CDR3 coding sequence is TGCGCCAGCAGCTACCGACTAGCGGGAGCAGTAGATACGCAGTATTTT. Translating it yields CASSYRLAGAVDTQYF.

The chain has TRBV10-3 and TRBJ1-1; D is possibly TRBD1 (6 bases). Germline CDR1 ENHRY, CDR2 SYGVKD. Trimming left V 6 bases short and J 1 base short, with 15 bases between. The CDR3 totals 15 residues. Written as DNA, the CDR3 is TGTGCCATCAGGGAAGAGGGCAGGGGGAACACTGAAGCTTTCTTT. This codes for CAIREEGRGNTEAFF.